The 11 T cell receptor beta chains reported below all come from one sample, sequenced in a study of CD8+ T cells in alopecia areata. Extracted from the samples, RNA was reverse transcribed into cDNA to serve as the sequencing template. TCRdb's copy holds only in-frame clones and misses some; the assay was immunoSEQ multiplex PCR. The repertoire holds approximately 140,000 clones, with roughly 50% as singletons. The specimen sequenced was CD4+ T cells sorted from blood. The receptors derive from a human donor with alopecia areata.

V is TRBV29-1 and J is TRBJ1-2, with 7 bases lining up with TRBD1. Germline trimming cut 7 bases from V and 3 bases from J; bases unmatched to any gene: 8. This CDR3 is 13 amino acids long. Germline CDR1 SQVTM, CDR2 ANQGSEA. The CDR3 sequence is CSAKRQGDYGYTF. CDR3 in DNA: TGCAGCGCAAAGAGACAGGGCGACTATGGCTACACCTTC. Using reference TRBV29-1 and TRBJ1-2 for the parts outside the CDR3, the full variable domain is SAVISQKPSRDICQRGTSLTIQCQVDSQVTMMFWYRQQPGQSLTLIATANQGSEATYESGFVIDKFPISRPNLTFSTLTVSNMSPEDSSIYLCSAKRQGDYGYTFGSGTRLTVV.

DNA of the CDR3: TGTGCCTGGAATGATAGCGGAGATACGCAGTATTTT. Translating gives CAWNDSGDTQYF. The V and J genes are TRBV30 and TRBJ2-3; TRBD2 might be the D (6 bases). The CDR3 length is 12 residues. Germline assignment: CDR1 GTSNPN and CDR2 SVGIG (reference sequence). Trimming left V 4 bases short and J 5 bases short, with 10 bases between. The variable domain in full, with the rest retrieved from reference TRBV30 and TRBJ2-3, is SQTIHQWPATLVQPVGSPLSLECTVEGTSNPNLYWYRQAAGRGLQLLFYSVGIGQISSEVPQNLSASRPQDRQFILSSKKLLLSDSGFYLCAWNDSGDTQYFGPGTRLTVL.

CDR3 nucleotide sequence: TGTGCCAGCAGACCCGGGACAGGGACAAATTCACCCCTCCACTTT. This sequence encodes CASRPGTGTNSPLHF. V usage is TRBV27 and J usage is TRBJ1-6, with TRBD1 identical over 9 bases. Trimming removed 6 bases from V and 7 bases from J; junction bases left unmatched: 7. Germline CDR1 MNHEY, CDR2 SMNVEV (reference sequence). The CDR3 is made up of 15 amino acids.

The chain joins TRBV2 to TRBJ2-4; no definite D call. V lost 6 bases and J 0 bases, leaving 6 bases between the germline ends. Looked up from germline, CDR1 is SNHLY and CDR2 is FYNNEI. The CDR3 has 13 amino acids. DNA for the CDR3: TGTGCCAGCAGGGTTCTAGCCAAAAACATTCAGTACTTC. It yields the protein CASRVLAKNIQYF.

This clone appeared a few times. The V gene is TRBV7-2, the J gene TRBJ1-5; D call uncertain. Germline V gene lookup returns CDR1 SGHTA and CDR2 FQGNSA. V gave up 1 base and J gave up 9 bases, with 22 bases separating them. This CDR3 spans 17 amino acids. The CDR3 here is CASSLGLGGVSPRPQHF. For the CDR3, the DNA is TGTGCCAGCAGCTTAGGGCTGGGAGGAGTTTCCCCGAGGCCCCAGCATTTT.

This chain links TRBV11-2 with TRBJ1-4; 7 bases are a match to TRBD1. Germline V CDR1 and CDR2: SGHAT, FQNNGV. The CDR3 runs to 12 residues. Trimming removed 5 bases from V and 14 bases from J; junction bases left unmatched: 8. In DNA, the CDR3 is TGTGCCAGCAGCCCGACAGGGCTAATTCTGTTTTTT. Its protein product is CASSPTGLILFF.

This clone was counted a few times. The gene calls are TRBV2 and TRBJ1-1; TRBD1 might be the D (5 bases). The V gene lost 0 bases and the J gene lost 4 bases, with 6 bases spanning the gap. CDR3 length: 13 amino acids. Germline loops: CDR1 SNHLY, CDR2 FYNNEI. In nucleotides, the CDR3 is TGTGCCAGCAGTGAAGCGGGGGGCACTGAAGCTTTCTTT. This sequence encodes CASSEAGGTEAFF.

The chain joins TRBV29-1 to TRBJ2-5; possible D gene TRBD1, 6 bases. Trimming took off 7 bases at V and 1 base at J, with 10 bases between the two ends. The CDR3 is 12 amino acids. Germline V gives CDR1 SQVTM, CDR2 ANQGSEA. CDR3 amino acids: CSARQVQETQYF. Written as DNA, the CDR3 is TGCAGCGCCCGACAGGTCCAAGAGACCCAGTACTTC.

This chain links TRBV7-3 with TRBJ2-7; 8 nucleotides agree with TRBD2. CDR1 and CDR2 (germline): SGHTA, FQGTGA. V shed 0 bases, J shed 5 bases, and the junction held 6 bases outside the gene matches. The CDR3 consists of 15 residues. CDR3 sequence (DNA): TGTGCCAGCAGCTTAACGCCGGCGGGAGGTAACGAGCAGTACTTC. Its translation is CASSLTPAGGNEQYF.

This clone occurred a few times. This rearrangement joins TRBV23-1 to TRBJ2-1; D unresolved. TRBV23-1 is annotated as an ORF whose role is uncertain. With 0 bases removed from V and 6 bases from J, the gap between germline ends came to 15 bases. The length of the CDR3 is 16 residues. In DNA form, the CDR3 reads TGCGCCAGCAGTCAATCAGAAGGACGGCCTCCCAATGAGCAGTTCTTC. Residues: CASSQSEGRPPNEQFF.

The chain couples TRBV28 to TRBJ2-5, with a tentative D call TRBD2 (5 bases). Trimming removed 5 bases at V and 2 bases at J, with 15 bases between. Germline CDR1 is MDHEN and CDR2 is SYDVKM. CDR3 length: 15 amino acids. For the CDR3, the DNA is TGTGCCAGCAGTGCCCTCGGACTCAAACAAGAGACCCAGTACTTC. This encodes CASSALGLKQETQYF.